This T cell receptor beta chain comes out of a study of spatial heterogeneity in lung cancer. Study-wide findings and caveats: Counts that tracked tumor mutation counts were those of expanded intratumoral alpha and beta TCRs.

In TCRdb, the 5' RACE reads were re-called with MiXCR into one record per CDR3 protein. The sample includes 8,300 or so distinct CDR3 sequences, just over 8% seen only once; the top ten take 4% to 5.5%. This clonotype appeared many times. Its cognate antigen is unknown. This beta chain is a stray sequence in a library constructed for alpha chains; its clone size is not meaningful. Time point: sample taken at primary tumor resection. No cell sorting; template was whole RNA from tumor, lung tissue or PBMC. Trimming took 3 bases from V and 1 from J; bases not matched to a gene: 0. Germline-derived CDR1 and CDR2 are PRHDT and FYEKMQ (reference sequence). This CDR3 region has 15 residues.

This chain uses TRBV13 with TRBJ2-2; TRBD2 matches 9 bases. The receptor comes from a male donor with early-stage non-small cell lung cancer. The sequencing used lung tumor tissue, collected at surgery. The CDR3 region has the DNA TGTGCCAGCAGCTTGACTAGCGGGAACACCGGGGAGCTGTTTTTT. It codes for CASSLTSGNTGELFF.